Reported below is one TCR beta chain. This sample was taken from a study of shared clonotypes between healthy human individuals. CD45RO-negative cells were positively selected for CCR7, leaving out terminally differentiated effector memory CD45RA+ cells. Every donor was a Caucasian adult from Nashville, Tennessee. Each subset's genomic DNA was split evenly across several immunoSEQ plates. The table came from immunoSEQ multiplex PCR; TCRdb's copy has only in-frame clones and leaves some out. The sample shows about 2.1 million clones, 93% of them seen only once. Trimming cost V 4 bases and J 4 bases, with 11 bases left between them. CDR1 and CDR2 from the germline V gene are SEHNR and FQNEAQ (reference sequence). The length of the CDR3 is 14 residues.

The sample consisted of naive CD8+ T cells from PBMCs. The rearrangement uses TRBV7-9 and TRBJ2-1; D call uncertain. The TCR comes from a man aged 18 to 35 in good health. Some clones in this sample may be carry-over from other donors' samples. This CDR3 reads CASSSLTEYNEQFF. The CDR3 region has the DNA TGTGCCAGCAGCTCCCTAACAGAATACAATGAGCAGTTCTTC.